The 8 T cell receptor beta chains given below trace back to one sample, sequenced in a study of technical replicates of blood from several donors. The table came from immunoSEQ multiplex PCR; TCRdb's copy has only in-frame clones and leaves some out. The table lists about 50,000 clones, about 96% of them singletons. Sequenced sample: T cells isolated from PBMCs. These receptors were collected from a human donor in good health.

The V and J genes are TRBV6-5 and TRBJ2-5; D call uncertain. The DNA end is a closer match to TRBJ2-7, so the J assignment may be wrong. This CDR3 spans 11 amino acids. Germline V gene data show CDR1 as MNHEY and CDR2 as SVGAGI. The CDR3 DNA is TGTGCCAGCAGTTCATTCTACGAGCAGTACTTC. Protein sequence: CASSSFYEQYF.

The chain combines TRBV2 with TRBJ2-2; the match to TRBD1 covers 7 bases. The CDR3 has 14 residues. Germline V lookup: CDR1 SNHLY, CDR2 FYNNEI. V gave up 6 bases and J gave up 4 bases; unmatched junction bases: 5. DNA of the CDR3: TGTGCCAGCAGAGGGGGCTTTTTCACCGGGGAGCTGTTTTTT. It yields the protein CASRGGFFTGELFF.

This clone occurred once. The chain uses TRBV2 and TRBJ1-1, with 7 positions matching TRBD1. V shed 4 bases, J shed 1 base, and the junction held 3 bases outside the gene matches. In germline, CDR1 is SNHLY, CDR2 FYNNEI. The length of the CDR3 is 14 residues. Here the CDR3 DNA reads TGTGCCAGCAGTGCCGGGACAGCGAACACTGAAGCTTTCTTT. Its translation is CASSAGTANTEAFF.

This clone has a single count. J is TRBJ2-2 and V is TRBV7-9; D may be TRBD1 (6 bases). CDR1 and CDR2 from the germline V gene are SEHNR and FQNEAQ (reference sequence). The CDR3 loop spans 15 amino acids. V lost 1 base to trimming and J lost 5 bases, with 11 bases between them. The CDR3 DNA reads as TGTGCCAGCAGCTTAGATGGCAGGGGAACCGGGGAGCTGTTTTTT. It codes for CASSLDGRGTGELFF. Full variable domain (outside the CDR3, taken from reference TRBV7-9 and TRBJ2-2): DTGVSQNPRHKITKRGQNVTFRCDPISEHNRLYWYRQTLGQGPEFLTYFQNEAQLEKSRLLSDRFSAERPKGSFSTLEIQRTEQGDSAMYLCASSLDGRGTGELFFGEGSRLTVL.

This chain joins TRBV5-1 and TRBJ2-5; D is unresolved. Trimming left V 3 bases short and J 7 bases short, with 7 bases between. Germline values: CDR1 SGHRS, CDR2 YFSETQ. The CDR3 totals 11 residues. CDR3 sequence: CASSSQRTQYF. The CDR3 region has the DNA TGCGCCAGCAGCTCCCAGCGGACCCAGTACTTC.

This clone came up a few times. The chain combines TRBV18 with TRBJ2-1, with TRBD1 identical over 9 bases. CDR1 and CDR2 from the germline V gene are KGHSH and LQKENI. The V and J ends lost 5 bases and 8 bases, in that order; junction bases with no gene match: 10. The CDR3 sequence is 15 residues long. Here the CDR3 reads CASSAGTGSIYEQFF. CDR3 DNA sequence: TGTGCCAGCTCAGCCGGGACAGGGAGTATCTATGAGCAGTTCTTC. The full variable domain, in which reference TRBV18 and TRBJ2-1 provide the parts outside the CDR3, is NAGVMQNPRHLVRRRGQEARLRCSPMKGHSHVYWYRQLPEEGLKFMVYLQKENIIDESGMPKERFSAEFPKEGPSILRIQQVVRGDSAAYFCASSAGTGSIYEQFFGPGTRLTVL.

The chain joins TRBV13 to TRBJ1-2; D uncertain. This CDR3 region has 13 residues. CDR1 is PRHDT and CDR2 is FYEKMQ in the germline V gene (reference sequence). V was shortened by 5 bases and J by 6 bases, with 13 bases between the two germline ends. The CDR3 loop reads CASSESEGDGYTF. Here the CDR3 DNA reads TGTGCCAGCAGCGAATCGGAGGGCGATGGCTACACCTTC. Filled out from reference TRBV13 and TRBJ1-2, the complete variable domain reads AAGVIQSPRHLIKEKRETATLKCYPIPRHDTVYWYQQGPGQDPQFLISFYEKMQSDKGSIPDRFSAQQFSDYHSELNMSSLELGDSALYFCASSESEGDGYTFGSGTRLTVV.

This rearrangement joins TRBV27 to TRBJ2-7, with 7 positions matching TRBD2. Germline V gene lookup returns CDR1 MNHEY and CDR2 SMNVEV (reference sequence). The CDR3 runs 15 residues. V shed 5 bases and J 0 bases; nucleotides not matched to a gene: 7. Here the CDR3 reads CASSIDGRSSYEQYF. The CDR3 nucleotides read TGTGCCAGCAGTATCGACGGGAGGAGCTCCTACGAGCAGTACTTC.